Presented here are 9 T cell receptor beta chains from one specimen sequenced in a study of blood T cells in healthy people across ages. The second PCR ran roughly 7 to 12 cycles with a sample-barcoded 5' primer and J-beta primers. Via MiXCR, TCRdb re-called the 5' RACE reads, giving one row per CDR3 protein. The table includes roughly 1.9 million distinct CDR3 sequences, roughly 43% detected once. The specimen sequenced was blood. The receptors originated from a human donor in good health.

The chain uses TRBV11-1 and TRBJ2-3, with 7 bases that match TRBD2. In germline, CDR1 is SGHAT, CDR2 FQDESV (reference sequence). This CDR3 is built from 14 residues. Trimming cost V 1 base and J 9 bases; bases outside gene matches: 7. In nucleotides, the CDR3 is TGTGCCAGCAGCTTAGTAGGAAGGGAGGGCACGCAGTATTTT. Its translation: CASSLVGREGTQYF.

The rearrangement links TRBV15 to TRBJ1-2; 7 bases are shared with TRBD1. Germline V gene lookup returns CDR1 LNHNV and CDR2 YYDKDF (reference sequence). The CDR3 is 17 amino acids. V was pared by 0 bases and J by 0 bases, with 7 bases of the junction left unmatched. The CDR3 loop is CATSRDKVTGPNYGYTF. CDR3 nucleotides: TGTGCCACCAGCAGAGATAAGGTGACAGGGCCTAACTATGGCTACACCTTC.

V and J are TRBV10-3 and TRBJ1-5; D is ambiguous. CDR1 and CDR2 (germline): ENHRY, SYGVKD. Trimming took 8 bases from V and 3 from J, leaving 14 bases between them. This CDR3 is built from 14 residues. The CDR3 is CAISPGMNNQPQHF. The CDR3 DNA is TGTGCCATCTCCCCGGGGATGAACAATCAGCCCCAGCATTTT.

The chain uses TRBV4-1 and TRBJ1-3, with 8 bases lining up with TRBD1. Germline CDR1 MGHRA, CDR2 YSYEKL. V was pared by 2 bases and J by 8 bases, with 5 bases of the junction left unmatched. The CDR3 covers 14 residues. Here the CDR3 reads CASSQKQGEDTIYF. The CDR3 nucleotides read TGCGCCAGCAGCCAAAAACAGGGGGAGGACACCATATATTTT.

V is TRBV19 and J is TRBJ2-1; unclear D gene. The CDR3 consists of 15 residues. Per the germline V gene, CDR1 is LNHDA and CDR2 is SQIVND (reference sequence). Trimming pared 2 bases from V and 0 bases from J, leaving 8 bases between. The CDR3 loop is CASSILQSSYNEQFF. Written as DNA, the CDR3 is TGTGCCAGTAGTATATTGCAGAGCTCCTACAATGAGCAGTTCTTC.

This clonotype was counted between two and nine times. The CDR3 DNA is TGCGCCAGCACCTTCGGGACAGGGTACGAGCAGTACTTC. This codes for CASTFGTGYEQYF. The V gene is TRBV5-1, the J gene TRBJ2-7; 9 nucleotides line up with TRBD1. Germline values: CDR1 SGHRS, CDR2 YFSETQ. J gave up 4 bases and V 6 bases, and 5 bases lay outside the gene matches. The CDR3 spans 13 residues. Variable domain in full (rest from reference TRBV5-1 and TRBJ2-7): KAGVTQTPRYLIKTRGQQVTLSCSPISGHRSVSWYQQTPGQGLQFLFEYFSETQRNKGNFPGRFSGRQFSNSRSEMNVSTLELGDSALYLCASTFGTGYEQYFGPGTRLTVT.

The chain uses TRBV7-2 and TRBJ1-5; D is perhaps TRBD1 (6 bases). Trimming left V 4 bases short and J 5 bases short, with 12 bases between. Germline CDR1 SGHTA, CDR2 FQGNSA. The CDR3 extends over 14 amino acids. Written as DNA, the CDR3 is TGTGCCAGCAGCTACCCACAGGGAGATCAGCCCCAGCATTTT. Translating gives CASSYPQGDQPQHF.

The V gene is TRBV2, the J gene TRBJ2-7; 9 positions agree with TRBD1. The V segment lost 0 bases and the J segment 3 bases; nucleotides outside the gene matches: 6. CDR1 SNHLY and CDR2 FYNNEI come from the germline V gene. The CDR3 covers 16 residues. CDR3 in DNA: TGTGCCAGCAGTGAAGCGACCCCGGGACAGGGCTACGAGCAGTACTTC. Amino acids: CASSEATPGQGYEQYF.

This clonotype has only a few counts. This chain connects TRBV4-3 to TRBJ2-4; tentative D call: TRBD1 (6 bases). The assigned J gene may be wrong: the sequence end matches TRBJ2-7 better. Germline V gene lookup returns CDR1 LGHNA and CDR2 YSLEER. The CDR3 spans 15 residues. The CDR3 bases are TGCGCCAGCAGCCAAGAACCACTCAGGGGCTACGAGCAGTACTTC. The encoded protein is CASSQEPLRGYEQYF.